This T cell receptor (beta chain) comes out of a study of neoadjuvant nivolumab and ipilimumab in lung cancer. Germline lookup yields CDR1 SQVTM and CDR2 ANQGSEA. This CDR3 region has 12 residues. For this clone: What it recognizes is unknown.

Sequenced by immunoSEQ multiplex PCR; TCRdb stores in-frame clones only, minus some. The table records 25,000 to 35,000 clones, 92% of them present only once. Study-wide results and limits: Only two of four nivolumab-treated tumors gained richness and clonality by surgery.

This chain uses TRBV29-1 with TRBJ2-1; D may be TRBD2 (7 bases). This receptor was taken from an adult with non-small cell lung cancer. The source material was peripheral blood, sampled after neoadjuvant nivolumab, alone or with ipilimumab, at or shortly before surgery. Here the CDR3 DNA reads TGCGGGGGGGCAAGCTCCTACAATGAGCAGTTCTTC. Amino acids: CGGASSYNEQFF.